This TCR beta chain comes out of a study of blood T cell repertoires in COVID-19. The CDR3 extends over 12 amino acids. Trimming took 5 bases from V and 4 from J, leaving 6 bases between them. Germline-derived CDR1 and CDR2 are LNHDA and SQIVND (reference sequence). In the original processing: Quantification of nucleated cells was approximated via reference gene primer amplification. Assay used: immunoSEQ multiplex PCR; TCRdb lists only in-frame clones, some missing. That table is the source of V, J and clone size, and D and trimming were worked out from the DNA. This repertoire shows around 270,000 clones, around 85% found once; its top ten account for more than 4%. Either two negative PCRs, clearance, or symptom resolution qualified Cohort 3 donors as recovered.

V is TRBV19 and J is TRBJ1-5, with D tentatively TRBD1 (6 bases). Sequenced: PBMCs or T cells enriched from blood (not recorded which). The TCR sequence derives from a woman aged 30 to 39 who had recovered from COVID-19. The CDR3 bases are TGTGCCAGTAGTGACAGGAATCAGCCCCAGCATTTT. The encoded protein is CASSDRNQPQHF.